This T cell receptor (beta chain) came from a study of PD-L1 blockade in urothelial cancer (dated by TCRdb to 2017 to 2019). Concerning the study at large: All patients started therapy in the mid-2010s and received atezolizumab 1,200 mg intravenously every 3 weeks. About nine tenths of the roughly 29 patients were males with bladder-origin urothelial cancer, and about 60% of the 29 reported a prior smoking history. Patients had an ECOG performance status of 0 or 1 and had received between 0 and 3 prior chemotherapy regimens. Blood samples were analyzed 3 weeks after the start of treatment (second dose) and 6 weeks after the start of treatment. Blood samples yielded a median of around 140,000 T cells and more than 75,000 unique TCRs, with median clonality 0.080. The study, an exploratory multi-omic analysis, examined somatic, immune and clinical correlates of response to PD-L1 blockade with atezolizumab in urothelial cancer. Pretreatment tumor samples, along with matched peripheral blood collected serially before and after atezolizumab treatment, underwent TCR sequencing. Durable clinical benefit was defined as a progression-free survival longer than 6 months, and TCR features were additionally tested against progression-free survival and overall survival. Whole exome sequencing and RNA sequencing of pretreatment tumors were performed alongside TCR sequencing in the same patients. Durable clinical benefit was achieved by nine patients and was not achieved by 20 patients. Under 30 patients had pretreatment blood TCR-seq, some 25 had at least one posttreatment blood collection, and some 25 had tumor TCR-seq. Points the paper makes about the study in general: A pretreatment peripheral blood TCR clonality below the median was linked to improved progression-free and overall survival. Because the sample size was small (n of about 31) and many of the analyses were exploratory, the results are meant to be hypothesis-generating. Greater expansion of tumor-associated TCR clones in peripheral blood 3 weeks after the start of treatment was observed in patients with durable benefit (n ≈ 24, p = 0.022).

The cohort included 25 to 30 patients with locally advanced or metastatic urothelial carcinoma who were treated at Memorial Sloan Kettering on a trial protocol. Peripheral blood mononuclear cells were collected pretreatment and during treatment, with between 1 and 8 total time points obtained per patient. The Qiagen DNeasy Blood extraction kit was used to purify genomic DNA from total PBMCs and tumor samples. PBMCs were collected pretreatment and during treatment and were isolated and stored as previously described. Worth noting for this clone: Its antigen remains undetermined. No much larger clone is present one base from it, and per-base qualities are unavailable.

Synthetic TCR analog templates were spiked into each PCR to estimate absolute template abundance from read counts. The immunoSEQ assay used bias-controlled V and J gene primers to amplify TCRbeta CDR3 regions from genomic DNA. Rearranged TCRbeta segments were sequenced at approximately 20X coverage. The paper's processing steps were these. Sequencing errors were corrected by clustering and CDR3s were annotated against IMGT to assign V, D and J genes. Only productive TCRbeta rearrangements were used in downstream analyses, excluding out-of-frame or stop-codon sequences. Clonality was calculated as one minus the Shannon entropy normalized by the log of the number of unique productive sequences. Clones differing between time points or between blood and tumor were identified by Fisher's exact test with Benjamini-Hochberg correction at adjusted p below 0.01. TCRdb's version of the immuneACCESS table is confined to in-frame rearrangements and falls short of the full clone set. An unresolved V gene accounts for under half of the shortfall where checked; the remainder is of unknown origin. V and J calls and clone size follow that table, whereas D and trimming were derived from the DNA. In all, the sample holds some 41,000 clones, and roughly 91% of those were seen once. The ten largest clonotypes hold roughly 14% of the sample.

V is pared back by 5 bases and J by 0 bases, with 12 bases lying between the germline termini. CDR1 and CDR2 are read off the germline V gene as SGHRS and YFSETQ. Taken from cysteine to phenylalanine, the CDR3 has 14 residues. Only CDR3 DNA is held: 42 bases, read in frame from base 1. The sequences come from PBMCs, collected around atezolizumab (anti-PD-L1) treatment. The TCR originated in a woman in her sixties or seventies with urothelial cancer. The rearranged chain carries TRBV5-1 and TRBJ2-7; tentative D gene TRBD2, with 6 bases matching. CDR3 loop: CASSPRGLSYEQYF. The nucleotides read TGCGCCAGCAGTCCACGGGGACTCTCCTACGAGCAGTACTTC.